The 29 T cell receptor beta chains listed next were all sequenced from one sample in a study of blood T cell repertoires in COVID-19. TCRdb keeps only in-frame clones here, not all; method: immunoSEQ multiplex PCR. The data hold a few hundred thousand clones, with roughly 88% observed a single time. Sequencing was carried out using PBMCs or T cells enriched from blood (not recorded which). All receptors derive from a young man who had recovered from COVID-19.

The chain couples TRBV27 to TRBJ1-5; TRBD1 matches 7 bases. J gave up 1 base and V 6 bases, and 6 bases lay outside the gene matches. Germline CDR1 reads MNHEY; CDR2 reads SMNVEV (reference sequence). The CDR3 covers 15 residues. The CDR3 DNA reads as TGTGCCAGCAGAGTGGGACAGACAAGCAATCAGCCCCAGCATTTT. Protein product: CASRVGQTSNQPQHF.

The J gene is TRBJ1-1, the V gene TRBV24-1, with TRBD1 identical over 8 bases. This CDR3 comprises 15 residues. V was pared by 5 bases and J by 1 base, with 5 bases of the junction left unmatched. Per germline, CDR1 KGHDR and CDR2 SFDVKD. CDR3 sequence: CATSGAGTGNTEAFF. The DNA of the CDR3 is TGTGCCACCAGTGGGGCCGGGACAGGGAACACTGAAGCTTTCTTT.

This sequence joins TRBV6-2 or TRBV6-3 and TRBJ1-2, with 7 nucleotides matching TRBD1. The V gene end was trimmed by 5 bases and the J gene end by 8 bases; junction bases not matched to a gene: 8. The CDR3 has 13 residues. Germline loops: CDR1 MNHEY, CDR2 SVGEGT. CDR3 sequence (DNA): TGTGCCAGCAGTACCTGGGACAGTCGGGGCTACACCTTC. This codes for CASSTWDSRGYTF.

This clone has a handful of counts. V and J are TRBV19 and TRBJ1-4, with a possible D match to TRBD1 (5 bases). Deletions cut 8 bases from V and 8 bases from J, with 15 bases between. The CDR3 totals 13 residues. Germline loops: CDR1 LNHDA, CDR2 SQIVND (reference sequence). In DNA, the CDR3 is TGTGCCAGTTCCGGCAGGGTTGGCGAAAAACTGTTTTTT. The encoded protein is CASSGRVGEKLFF.

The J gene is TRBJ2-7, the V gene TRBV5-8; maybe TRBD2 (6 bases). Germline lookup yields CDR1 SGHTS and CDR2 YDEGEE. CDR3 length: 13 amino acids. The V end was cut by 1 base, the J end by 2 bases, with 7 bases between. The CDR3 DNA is TGTGCCAGCAGCTTGTGGGAGGCCTACGAGCAGTACTTC. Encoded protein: CASSLWEAYEQYF. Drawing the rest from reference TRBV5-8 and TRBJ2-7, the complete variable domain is EAGVTQSPTHLIKTRGQQATLRCSPISGHTSVYWYQQALGLGLQFLLWYDEGEERNRGNFPPRFSGRQFPNYSSELNVNALELEDSALYLCASSLWEAYEQYFGPGTRLTVT.

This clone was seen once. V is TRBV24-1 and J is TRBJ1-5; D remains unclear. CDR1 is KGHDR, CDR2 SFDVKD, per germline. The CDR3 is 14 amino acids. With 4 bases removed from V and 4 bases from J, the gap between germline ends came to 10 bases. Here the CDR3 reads CATSDEQLNQPQHF. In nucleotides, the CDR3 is TGTGCCACCAGTGACGAACAGTTAAATCAGCCCCAGCATTTT.

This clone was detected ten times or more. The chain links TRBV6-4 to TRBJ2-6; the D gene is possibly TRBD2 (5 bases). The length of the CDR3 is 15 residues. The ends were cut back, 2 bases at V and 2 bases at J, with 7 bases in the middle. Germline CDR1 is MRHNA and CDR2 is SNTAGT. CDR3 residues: CASSDDGAGANVLTF. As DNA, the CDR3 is TGTGCCAGCAGTGACGACGGGGCTGGGGCCAACGTCCTGACTTTC.

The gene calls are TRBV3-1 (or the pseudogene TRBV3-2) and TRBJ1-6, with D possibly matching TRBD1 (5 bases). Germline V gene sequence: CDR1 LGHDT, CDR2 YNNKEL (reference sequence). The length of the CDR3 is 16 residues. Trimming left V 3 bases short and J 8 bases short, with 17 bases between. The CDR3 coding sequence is TGTGCCAGCAGCCAGGGGGACGGGGGGTTGGATTCACCCCTCCACTTT. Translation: CASSQGDGGLDSPLHF.

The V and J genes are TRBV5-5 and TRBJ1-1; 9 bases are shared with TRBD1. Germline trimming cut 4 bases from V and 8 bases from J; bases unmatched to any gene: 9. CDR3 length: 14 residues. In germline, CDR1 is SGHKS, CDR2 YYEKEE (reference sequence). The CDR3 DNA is TGTGCCAGCAGCCCAAGAGGACAGGGGCAGGAAGCTTTCTTT. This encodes CASSPRGQGQEAFF.

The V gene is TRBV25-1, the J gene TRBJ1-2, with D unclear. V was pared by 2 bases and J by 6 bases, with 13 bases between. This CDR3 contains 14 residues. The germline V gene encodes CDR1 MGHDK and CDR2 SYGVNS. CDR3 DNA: TGTGCCAGCAGTGAAATCGGTAGATTAAATGGCTACACCTTC. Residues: CASSEIGRLNGYTF.

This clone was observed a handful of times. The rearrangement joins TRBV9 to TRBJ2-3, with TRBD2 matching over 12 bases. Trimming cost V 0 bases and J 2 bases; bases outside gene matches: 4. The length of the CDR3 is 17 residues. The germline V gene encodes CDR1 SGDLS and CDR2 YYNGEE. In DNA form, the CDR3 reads TGTGCCAGCAGCGTAGAAGGACTAGCGGGACCCACAGATACGCAGTATTTT. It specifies CASSVEGLAGPTDTQYF.

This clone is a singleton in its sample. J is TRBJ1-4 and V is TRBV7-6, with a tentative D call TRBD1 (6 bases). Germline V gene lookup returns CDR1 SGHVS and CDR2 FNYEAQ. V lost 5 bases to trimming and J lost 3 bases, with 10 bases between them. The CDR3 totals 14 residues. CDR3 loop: CASSQGSPNEKLFF. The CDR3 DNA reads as TGTGCCAGCAGCCAGGGGTCCCCTAATGAAAAACTGTTTTTT.

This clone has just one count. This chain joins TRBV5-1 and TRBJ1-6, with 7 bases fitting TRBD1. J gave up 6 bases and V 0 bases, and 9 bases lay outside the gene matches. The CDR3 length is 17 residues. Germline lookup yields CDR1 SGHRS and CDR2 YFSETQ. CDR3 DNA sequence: TGCGCCAGCAGCTTGGACATACAGGGGTTCGGTAATTCACCCCTCCACTTT. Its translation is CASSLDIQGFGNSPLHF.

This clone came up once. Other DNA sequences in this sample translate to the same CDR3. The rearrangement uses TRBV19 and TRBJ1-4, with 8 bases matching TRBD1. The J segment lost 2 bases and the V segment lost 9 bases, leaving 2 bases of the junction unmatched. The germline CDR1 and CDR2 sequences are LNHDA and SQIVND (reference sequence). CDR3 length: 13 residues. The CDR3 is CASRTGTNEKLFF. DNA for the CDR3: TGTGCCAGCAGGACAGGGACTAATGAAAAACTGTTTTTT.

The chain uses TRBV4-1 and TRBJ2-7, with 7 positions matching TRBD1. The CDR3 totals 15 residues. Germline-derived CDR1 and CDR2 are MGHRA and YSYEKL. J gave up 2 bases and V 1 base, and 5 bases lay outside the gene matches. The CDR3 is CASSQVYRGTYEQYF. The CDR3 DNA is TGCGCCAGCAGCCAAGTGTACAGGGGAACCTACGAGCAGTACTTC.

Written as DNA, the CDR3 is TGTGCCATCGGACGGGGCTACGAGCAGTACTTC. As protein: CAIGRGYEQYF. The rearrangement joins TRBV12-3 or TRBV12-4 to TRBJ2-7; tentatively, D is TRBD2 (5 bases). The V end was cut by 10 bases, the J end by 3 bases, with 10 bases between. CDR3 size: 11 residues.

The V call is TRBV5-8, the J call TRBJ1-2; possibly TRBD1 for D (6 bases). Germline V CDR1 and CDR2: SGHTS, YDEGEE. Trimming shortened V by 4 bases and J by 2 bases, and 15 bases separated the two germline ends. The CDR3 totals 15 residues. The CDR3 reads CASSLQGRVNYGYTF. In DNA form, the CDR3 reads TGTGCCAGCAGCCTACAGGGAAGGGTCAACTATGGCTACACCTTC.

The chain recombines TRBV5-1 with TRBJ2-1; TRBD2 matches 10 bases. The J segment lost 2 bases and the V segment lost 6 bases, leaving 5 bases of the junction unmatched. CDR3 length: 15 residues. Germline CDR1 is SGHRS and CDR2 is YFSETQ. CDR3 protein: CASTIAGGTYNEQFF. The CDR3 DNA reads TGCGCCAGCACCATAGCGGGGGGTACCTACAATGAGCAGTTCTTC.

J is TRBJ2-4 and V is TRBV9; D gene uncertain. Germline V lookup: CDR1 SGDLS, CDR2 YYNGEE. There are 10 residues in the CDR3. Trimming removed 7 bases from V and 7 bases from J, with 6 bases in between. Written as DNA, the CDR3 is TGTGCCAGCGGTGAGAACATTCAGTACTTC. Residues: CASGENIQYF.

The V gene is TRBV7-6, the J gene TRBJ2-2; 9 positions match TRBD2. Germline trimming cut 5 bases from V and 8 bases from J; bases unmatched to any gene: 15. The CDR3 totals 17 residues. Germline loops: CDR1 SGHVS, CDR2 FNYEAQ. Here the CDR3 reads CASSPRGTSHPRGELFF. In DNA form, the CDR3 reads TGTGCCAGCAGCCCAAGGGGGACTAGCCATCCTCGGGGGGAGCTGTTTTTT. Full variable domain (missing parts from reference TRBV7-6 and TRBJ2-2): GAGVSQSPRYKVTKRGQDVALRCDPISGHVSLYWYRQALGQGPEFLTYFNYEAQQDKSGLPNDRFSAERPEGSISTLTIQRTEQRDSAMYRCASSPRGTSHPRGELFFGEGSRLTVL.

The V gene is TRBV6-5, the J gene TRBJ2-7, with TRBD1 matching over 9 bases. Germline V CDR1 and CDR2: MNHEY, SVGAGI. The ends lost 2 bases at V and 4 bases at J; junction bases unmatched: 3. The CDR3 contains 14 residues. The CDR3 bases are TGTGCCAGCAGTTACGGGACAGGGTGGTACGAGCAGTACTTC. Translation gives CASSYGTGWYEQYF.

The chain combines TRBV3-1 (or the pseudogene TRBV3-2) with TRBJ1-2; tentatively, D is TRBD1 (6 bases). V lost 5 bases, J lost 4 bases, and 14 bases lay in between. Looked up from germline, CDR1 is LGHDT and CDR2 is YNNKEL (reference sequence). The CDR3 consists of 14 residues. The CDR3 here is CASSSVQGTYGYTF. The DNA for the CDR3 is TGTGCCAGCAGCTCAGTCCAGGGGACCTATGGCTACACCTTC.

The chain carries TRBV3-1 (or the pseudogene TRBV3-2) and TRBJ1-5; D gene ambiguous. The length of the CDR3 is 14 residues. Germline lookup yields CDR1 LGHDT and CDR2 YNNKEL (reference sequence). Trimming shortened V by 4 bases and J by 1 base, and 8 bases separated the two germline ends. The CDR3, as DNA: TGTGCCAGCAGCCGCGCTGTAAGCAATCAGCCCCAGCATTTT. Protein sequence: CASSRAVSNQPQHF.

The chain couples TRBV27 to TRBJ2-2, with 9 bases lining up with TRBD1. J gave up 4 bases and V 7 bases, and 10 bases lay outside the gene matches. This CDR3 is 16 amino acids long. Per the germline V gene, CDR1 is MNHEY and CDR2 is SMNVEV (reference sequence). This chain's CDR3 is CASTVQGARSTGELFF. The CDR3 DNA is TGTGCCAGCACCGTACAGGGGGCGCGGAGCACCGGGGAGCTGTTTTTT.

CDR3: CASSLQGDYNEQFF. Here the CDR3 DNA reads TGCGCCAGCAGCTTGCAGGGGGACTACAATGAGCAGTTCTTC. V usage is TRBV5-1 and J usage is TRBJ2-1, with 7 bases fitting TRBD1. Germline CDR1 is SGHRS and CDR2 is YFSETQ. After removal of 1 base from V and 3 bases from J, the junction contained 1 base not matched to a gene. CDR3 length: 14 residues.

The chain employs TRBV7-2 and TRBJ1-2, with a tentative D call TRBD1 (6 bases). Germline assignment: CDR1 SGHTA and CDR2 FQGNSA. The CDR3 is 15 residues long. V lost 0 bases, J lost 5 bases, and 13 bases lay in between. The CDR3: CASSLAPGQGYGYTF. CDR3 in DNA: TGTGCCAGCAGCTTAGCCCCGGGTCAGGGGTATGGCTACACCTTC.

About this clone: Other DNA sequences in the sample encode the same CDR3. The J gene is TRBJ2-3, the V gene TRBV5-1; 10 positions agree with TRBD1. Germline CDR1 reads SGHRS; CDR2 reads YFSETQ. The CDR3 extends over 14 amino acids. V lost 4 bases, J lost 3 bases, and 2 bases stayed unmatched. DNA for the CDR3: TGCGCCAGCAGCACGGGACAGGGGACAGATACGCAGTATTTT. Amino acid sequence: CASSTGQGTDTQYF. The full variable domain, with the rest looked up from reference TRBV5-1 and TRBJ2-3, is KAGVTQTPRYLIKTRGQQVTLSCSPISGHRSVSWYQQTPGQGLQFLFEYFSETQRNKGNFPGRFSGRQFSNSRSEMNVSTLELGDSALYLCASSTGQGTDTQYFGPGTRLTVL.

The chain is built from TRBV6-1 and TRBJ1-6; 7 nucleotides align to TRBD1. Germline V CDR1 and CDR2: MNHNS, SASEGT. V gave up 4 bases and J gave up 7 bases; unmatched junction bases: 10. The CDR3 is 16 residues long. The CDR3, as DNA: TGTGCCAGCAGTGGGGGACGACAGGGTTACAATTCACCCCTCCACTTT. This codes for CASSGGRQGYNSPLHF.

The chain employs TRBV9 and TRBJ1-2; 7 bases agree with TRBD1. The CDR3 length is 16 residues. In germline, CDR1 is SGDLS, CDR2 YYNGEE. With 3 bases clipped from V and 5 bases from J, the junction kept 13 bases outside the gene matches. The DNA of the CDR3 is TGTGCCAGCAGCGGACTTGGAGACAGGGTGGCATATGGCTACACCTTC. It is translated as CASSGLGDRVAYGYTF.